This T cell receptor (beta chain) stems from a study of read filtering for tumor transcriptome and immune sequencing. Turning to the study itself: The cohort had 17 to 20 men and under 15 women aged roughly 40 to 80, mean roughly 66 years. Study-wide points: About 81.9% of IR-seq clonotypes had a single read, yet these held about 3.5% of reads. Compared with RNA-seq, IR-seq gave much higher clonotype depth and reliability.

The CDR3 is 17 amino acids. The V gene end was trimmed by 3 bases and the J gene end by 1 base; junction bases not matched to a gene: 7. In germline, CDR1 is KGHSH, CDR2 LQKENI. Many counts were recorded for this clonotype. The antigen remains undetermined. Sampling of bone marrow took place during active disease in every patient. This library used around 400 ng RNA and molecular barcoded adaptors spanning alpha/delta and beta/gamma chains. TCRdb re-analysed the reads in MiXCR, keeping a single row per CDR3 protein. The data contain more than 55,000 distinct CDR3 sequences, roughly a fifth of them seen just once; the ten biggest clones take up 11%.

The specimen was a population of CD138-negative cells sorted from bone marrow. The sequence came from a donor aged 40 or over with multiple myeloma. The chain recombines TRBV18 with TRBJ2-7; 12 bases agree with TRBD1. The CDR3 here is CASSPGQGAMGSYEQYF. In DNA, the CDR3 is TGTGCCAGCTCACCGGGACAGGGGGCTATGGGTTCCTACGAGCAGTACTTC.